One sample yielded the 30 T cell receptor beta chains listed below, sequenced in a study of blood T cell repertoires in COVID-19. TCRdb's table, derived via immunoSEQ multiplex PCR, lists solely in-frame clones and lacks some. Found here are 250,000 to 300,000 clones, approximately 89% of them singletons; the top ten hold around 10%. The material sequenced was peripheral blood. All receptors come from a woman in her thirties with COVID-19, enrolled during active disease.

The chain has TRBV9 and TRBJ2-2; perhaps TRBD2 as D (7 bases). The germline CDR1 and CDR2 sequences are SGDLS and YYNGEE. The CDR3 runs 14 residues. Trimming took off 6 bases at V and 6 bases at J, with 15 bases between the two ends. CDR3 in amino acids: CASMRGGGAGELFF. The CDR3, as DNA: TGTGCCAGCATGCGCGGGGGCGGCGCCGGGGAGCTGTTTTTT.

The chain couples TRBV18 to TRBJ1-2, with 7 nucleotides matching TRBD1. Germline CDR1 KGHSH, CDR2 LQKENI. V lost 6 bases to trimming and J lost 5 bases; unmatched junction nucleotides: 6. The CDR3 consists of 13 residues. The chain's CDR3 is CASSSGTDYGYTF. The CDR3 DNA follows: TGTGCCAGCTCCTCCGGGACAGATTATGGCTACACCTTC.

This clone was counted a single time. This chain links TRBV27 with TRBJ2-7; 7 bases are shared with TRBD1. This CDR3 region has 14 residues. Per the germline V gene, CDR1 is MNHEY and CDR2 is SMNVEV (reference sequence). The junction had 8 bases not matched to a gene; V was cut back by 5 bases and J by 4 bases. CDR3 protein: CASSDRDSRYEQYF. The CDR3 DNA reads TGTGCCAGCAGTGACCGGGACAGTCGGTACGAGCAGTACTTC.

This chain connects TRBV3-1 (or the pseudogene TRBV3-2) to TRBJ1-5; D ambiguous. The CDR3 loop spans 13 amino acids. Germline lookup yields CDR1 LGHDT and CDR2 YNNKEL (reference sequence). V lost 0 bases and J 8 bases, leaving 8 bases between the germline ends. As DNA, the CDR3 is TGTGCCAGCAGCCAAGATGGCGAGGAGCCCCAGCATTTT. It encodes CASSQDGEEPQHF.

The chain joins TRBV27 to TRBJ2-5, with 8 bases aligning to TRBD2. J gave up 2 bases and V 2 bases, and 4 bases lay outside the gene matches. CDR3 length equals 15 residues. Germline CDR1 and CDR2: MNHEY and SMNVEV (reference sequence). The CDR3 spells CASSLQRGTQETQYF. CDR3 in DNA: TGTGCCAGCAGTTTACAGCGGGGGACTCAAGAGACCCAGTACTTC.

V and J are TRBV7-8 and TRBJ1-5, with D possibly matching TRBD1 (6 bases). Germline V lookup: CDR1 SGHVS, CDR2 FQNEAQ. The CDR3 is 15 residues long. V lost 3 bases, J lost 9 bases, and 18 bases lay in between. CDR3 nucleotides: TGTGCCAGCAGCTTGGACCCCACAGGGTACCGGCCCCAGCATTTT. Its protein is CASSLDPTGYRPQHF.

This clone was detected a few times. The chain has TRBV6-6 and TRBJ1-3; D is unresolved. The CDR3 consists of 11 residues. CDR1 and CDR2 from the germline V gene are MNHNY and SVGAGI (reference sequence). V gave up 8 bases and J gave up 4 bases, with 6 bases separating them. For the CDR3, the DNA is TGTGCCAGCTCCCTAGGAAACACCATATATTTT. It specifies CASSLGNTIYF.

This rearrangement joins TRBV11-2 to TRBJ1-1; D is ambiguous. The CDR3 is made up of 12 amino acids. Trimming took off 2 bases at V and 8 bases at J, with 9 bases between the two ends. From germline, CDR1 is SGHAT and CDR2 FQNNGV. The CDR3 is CASSLLLAEAFF. DNA for the CDR3: TGTGCCAGCAGCTTATTGTTGGCAGAAGCTTTCTTT.

This chain links TRBV7-8 with TRBJ2-1; tentative D call: TRBD2 (6 bases). V gave up 3 bases and J gave up 2 bases, with 11 bases separating them. CDR1 is SGHVS and CDR2 is FQNEAQ in the germline V gene. This CDR3 spans 15 amino acids. CDR3 coding DNA: TGTGCCAGCAGCTTCCGGGGGATCCCCTACAATGAGCAGTTCTTC. As protein: CASSFRGIPYNEQFF.

CDR3 region: CASSLVTGDHEQYF. The CDR3 DNA sequence: TGTGCCAGCAGCTTGGTGACTGGAGACCACGAGCAGTACTTC. The chain is built from TRBV5-4 and TRBJ2-7, with unresolved D. Germline lookup yields CDR1 SGHNT and CDR2 YYREEE (reference sequence). Trimming stripped 0 bases from V and 5 bases from J, with 12 bases between. The CDR3 spans 14 residues.

The chain carries TRBV28 and TRBJ1-1; D might be TRBD1 (6 bases). The CDR3 sequence is 15 residues long. From germline, CDR1 is MDHEN and CDR2 SYDVKM. V was trimmed by 6 bases and J by 3 bases, leaving 17 bases between them. The CDR3 region is CASRHHRAGDTEAFF. DNA of the CDR3: TGTGCCAGCAGACACCACAGGGCCGGGGACACTGAAGCTTTCTTT.

This clone occurred once. CDR3 nucleotide sequence: TGTGCCAGCTATAACTATGGCTACACCTTC. Amino acids: CASYNYGYTF. The chain combines TRBV6-6 with TRBJ1-2; D gene ambiguous. The germline gives CDR1 MNHNY, CDR2 SVGAGI (reference sequence). The CDR3 length is 10 residues. The V end lost 8 bases, the J end lost 1 base, and 2 bases lay between the germline ends.

This rearrangement joins TRBV18 to TRBJ1-4, with D unclear. This CDR3 region has 13 residues. Trimming left V 0 bases short and J 9 bases short, with 8 bases between. Germline V gives CDR1 KGHSH, CDR2 LQKENI. CDR3 sequence: CASSPPEDKKLFF. The DNA for the CDR3 is TGTGCCAGCTCACCACCGGAAGACAAAAAACTGTTTTTT.

The chain has TRBV2 and TRBJ1-2, with D maybe TRBD1 (5 bases). V dropped 6 bases and J dropped 4 bases, with 15 bases sitting between them. This CDR3 is built from 14 residues. Germline values: CDR1 SNHLY, CDR2 FYNNEI. CDR3 amino acids: CASRPPEGIYGYTF. As DNA, the CDR3 is TGTGCCAGCAGACCTCCGGAGGGGATCTATGGCTACACCTTC.

Regarding this clone: Other nucleotide sequences in the sample specify the same CDR3. The chain carries TRBV27 and TRBJ2-7; 9 bases match TRBD1. Germline assignment: CDR1 MNHEY and CDR2 SMNVEV (reference sequence). V was clipped by 4 bases and J by 0 bases; unmatched bases: 4. This CDR3 region has 15 residues. The chain's CDR3 is CASSWGQGSSYEQYF. The CDR3 bases are TGTGCCAGCAGTTGGGGACAGGGCAGCTCCTACGAGCAGTACTTC.

J is TRBJ1-2 and V is TRBV5-4, with 7 positions matching TRBD1. There are 13 residues in the CDR3. V shed 4 bases and J 4 bases; nucleotides not matched to a gene: 4. Germline lookup yields CDR1 SGHNT and CDR2 YYREEE (reference sequence). CDR3 protein: CASSPDRAYGYTF. The CDR3 region has the DNA TGTGCCAGCAGCCCAGACAGGGCCTATGGCTACACCTTC.

The rearrangement links TRBV25-1 to TRBJ1-3; D call uncertain. V was pared by 4 bases and J by 0 bases, with 16 bases between. CDR1 is MGHDK and CDR2 is SYGVNS in the germline V gene. The CDR3 extends over 17 amino acids. The CDR3 DNA follows: TGTGCCAGCAGTGGATGGGGTCTTCGGGACTCTGGAAACACCATATATTTT. It is translated as CASSGWGLRDSGNTIYF.

V usage is TRBV10-1 and J usage is TRBJ2-1, with D perhaps TRBD1 (5 bases). The V end lost 6 bases, the J end lost 5 bases, and 8 bases lay between the germline ends. This CDR3 has 12 amino acids. Germline V lookup: CDR1 WNHNN, CDR2 SYGVQD (reference sequence). CDR3 in amino acids: CASSRVDNEQFF. The CDR3, as DNA: TGCGCCAGCAGCAGGGTAGACAATGAGCAGTTCTTC.

The V and J genes are TRBV3-1 (or the pseudogene TRBV3-2) and TRBJ1-3; TRBD1 matches 11 bases. This CDR3 has 14 amino acids. Germline V gene sequence: CDR1 LGHDT, CDR2 YNNKEL (reference sequence). Trimming took 3 bases from V and 7 from J; bases not matched to a gene: 2. The CDR3 region is CASSQRDRGNTIYF. CDR3 sequence (DNA): TGTGCCAGCAGCCAGAGGGACAGGGGGAACACCATATATTTT.

This clone was detected only once. The chain combines TRBV28 with TRBJ1-2, with D unclear. The ends were cut back, 2 bases at V and 5 bases at J, with 6 bases in the middle. The germline V gene has CDR1 MDHEN and CDR2 SYDVKM. This CDR3 has 12 residues. CDR3: CASSLADYGYTF. CDR3 nucleotides: TGTGCCAGCAGTTTAGCAGATTATGGCTACACCTTC.

The V call is TRBV6-5, the J call TRBJ2-3, with D uncertain. V lost 6 bases to trimming and J lost 8 bases, with 15 bases between them. The CDR3 runs 13 residues. CDR1 is MNHEY, CDR2 SVGAGI, per germline. This CDR3 is CASSYVGGATQYF. The DNA for the CDR3 is TGTGCCAGCAGCTACGTTGGCGGAGCTACGCAGTATTTT.

The rearrangement joins TRBV3-1 (or the pseudogene TRBV3-2) to TRBJ1-2, with D possibly TRBD1 on 5 matching bases. This CDR3 comprises 15 residues. Germline V gives CDR1 LGHDT, CDR2 YNNKEL (reference sequence). Deletions cut 3 bases from V and 4 bases from J, with 15 bases between. CDR3 in amino acids: CASSHPEGAVYGYTF. The DNA of the CDR3 is TGTGCCAGCAGCCACCCTGAAGGGGCAGTCTATGGCTACACCTTC.

The chain joins TRBV3-1 (or the pseudogene TRBV3-2) to TRBJ2-7, with unresolved D. CDR1 and CDR2 from the germline V gene are LGHDT and YNNKEL (reference sequence). The V end was cut by 0 bases, the J end by 3 bases, with 12 bases between. This CDR3 is 15 amino acids long. CDR3 in DNA: TGTGCCAGCAGCCAAGATGTTAGTTTTGGCTACGAGCAGTACTTC. Its translation: CASSQDVSFGYEQYF.

The chain is built from TRBV6-6 and TRBJ1-5, with TRBD1 matching over 7 bases. The junction had 8 bases not matched to a gene; V was cut back by 6 bases and J by 9 bases. The CDR3 runs to 13 residues. Germline V gene lookup returns CDR1 MNHNY and CDR2 SVGAGI (reference sequence). CDR3 sequence reads: CASRDRATGPQHF. Written as DNA, the CDR3 is TGTGCCAGCAGAGACAGGGCAACGGGGCCCCAGCATTTT.

The chain is built from TRBV6-5 and TRBJ1-2, with D tentatively TRBD1 (5 bases). V lost 7 bases and J 8 bases, leaving 20 bases between the germline ends. The germline CDR1 and CDR2 sequences are MNHEY and SVGAGI. The length of the CDR3 is 14 residues. The CDR3 protein is CASTTGGASGGYTF. The CDR3, as DNA: TGTGCCAGCACGACCGGGGGAGCTTCTGGGGGCTACACCTTC.

A remark on this clone: The sample carries other DNA sequences with the same CDR3. The rearrangement joins TRBV5-4 to TRBJ1-3; D not resolved. V was clipped by 0 bases and J by 4 bases, with 8 bases between them. Germline CDR1 reads SGHNT; CDR2 reads YYREEE (reference sequence). The CDR3 runs to 14 residues. This CDR3 reads CASSLGARGNTIYF. Here the CDR3 DNA reads TGTGCCAGCAGCTTGGGTGCGCGGGGAAACACCATATATTTT.

This chain uses TRBV5-1 with TRBJ1-2, with no clear D. The CDR3 extends over 13 amino acids. V was clipped by 0 bases and J by 4 bases, with 7 bases between them. From germline, CDR1 is SGHRS and CDR2 YFSETQ. CDR3 sequence reads: CASSLGWPYGYTF. CDR3 DNA sequence: TGCGCCAGCAGCTTGGGGTGGCCCTATGGCTACACCTTC.

The rearrangement uses TRBV24-1 and TRBJ2-5; D is perhaps TRBD2 (7 bases). The CDR3 covers 16 residues. The V gene's germline CDR1 is KGHDR and CDR2 SFDVKD. The V end lost 2 bases, the J end lost 4 bases, and 16 bases lay between the germline ends. This chain's CDR3 is CATSDWVGGRGETQYF. CDR3 DNA: TGTGCCACCAGTGATTGGGTCGGGGGGCGAGGAGAGACCCAGTACTTC.

This sequence joins TRBV7-9 and TRBJ2-7, with a weak D call TRBD1 (6 bases). This CDR3 is 12 amino acids long. Germline V gene lookup returns CDR1 SEHNR and CDR2 FQNEAQ (reference sequence). Trimming cost V 10 bases and J 7 bases, with 17 bases left between them. CDR3 DNA: TGTGCCACAGGGGCAGGCCTGGGAGAGCAGTACTTC. Translating it yields CATGAGLGEQYF.

The chain joins TRBV19 to TRBJ1-2; no clear D gene. Germline-derived CDR1 and CDR2 are LNHDA and SQIVND (reference sequence). The CDR3 runs 14 residues. Trimming pared 3 bases from V and 8 bases from J, leaving 16 bases between. The DNA for the CDR3 is TGTGCCAGTAGTATTGGCACCTCCTTCTTCGGCTACACCTTC. Its protein is CASSIGTSFFGYTF.